These 20 T cell receptor beta chains share one sample of origin, sequenced in a study of blood T cell repertoires in COVID-19. Method: immunoSEQ multiplex PCR; TCRdb's copy keeps in-frame clones and lacks some. The table includes roughly 150,000 clones, roughly nine tenths detected once. Source material: peripheral blood. Receptors were obtained from a human donor in a cohort sampled during active COVID-19.

This chain uses TRBV4-1 with TRBJ2-1; TRBD2 aligns across 7 bases. CDR1 and CDR2 (germline): MGHRA, YSYEKL. The ends lost 1 base at V and 0 bases at J; junction bases unmatched: 9. The CDR3 is 18 residues long. In DNA form, the CDR3 reads TGCGCCAGCAGCCAAGGGCCCCTAGCGGCCTACTCCTACAATGAGCAGTTCTTC. Protein: CASSQGPLAAYSYNEQFF.

J is TRBJ2-1 and V is TRBV7-3; 9 bases map to TRBD2. The length of the CDR3 is 13 residues. The V and J ends lost 3 bases and 9 bases, in that order; junction bases with no gene match: 3. Germline CDR1 is SGHTA and CDR2 is FQGTGA. For the CDR3, the DNA is TGTGCCAGCAGCTTCGGACTAGCGAGTGAGCAGTTCTTC. It specifies CASSFGLASEQFF.

For the CDR3, the DNA is TGTGCCACCAGTGAACCTCCGGGACAGAATAATGAAAAACTGTTTTTT. Encoded protein: CATSEPPGQNNEKLFF. The rearrangement links TRBV24-1 to TRBJ1-4; TRBD1 matches 7 bases. This CDR3 has 16 residues. Germline CDR1 is KGHDR and CDR2 is SFDVKD. J was trimmed by 4 bases and V by 4 bases; bases with no gene match: 8.

This clone appeared once. The rearrangement links TRBV13 to TRBJ2-7; no firm D call. In germline, CDR1 is PRHDT, CDR2 FYEKMQ (reference sequence). This CDR3 comprises 16 residues. Trimming removed 4 bases from V and 2 bases from J, with 18 bases in between. The CDR3 bases are TGTGCCAGCAGCTCTCCGTTCGTTGGGCAGGCCTACGAGCAGTACTTC. This codes for CASSSPFVGQAYEQYF.

The chain recombines TRBV30 with TRBJ1-1; D may be TRBD1 (5 bases). With 3 bases removed from V and 6 bases from J, the gap between germline ends came to 11 bases. The CDR3 consists of 12 residues. CDR1 is GTSNPN, CDR2 SVGIG, per germline (reference sequence). This chain's CDR3 is CAWRHGGSEAFF. CDR3 nucleotides: TGTGCCTGGAGACACGGGGGTTCTGAAGCTTTCTTT. The full variable domain, completed using reference TRBV30 and TRBJ1-1, is SQTIHQWPATLVQPVGSPLSLECTVEGTSNPNLYWYRQAAGRGLQLLFYSVGIGQISSEVPQNLSASRPQDRQFILSSKKLLLSDSGFYLCAWRHGGSEAFFGQGTRLTVV.

The chain joins TRBV3-1 (or the pseudogene TRBV3-2) to TRBJ2-1, with 7 bases aligning to TRBD2. Germline assignment: CDR1 LGHDT and CDR2 YNNKEL (reference sequence). Trimming cost V 0 bases and J 0 bases; bases outside gene matches: 2. The CDR3 has 16 residues. CDR3 region: CASSQEGGSSYNEQFF. CDR3 in DNA: TGTGCCAGCAGCCAAGAGGGCGGGAGCTCCTACAATGAGCAGTTCTTC.

J is TRBJ2-7 and V is TRBV6-2 or TRBV6-3, with TRBD2 identical over 7 bases. Losses at the gene ends were 4 bases for V and 2 bases for J; bases not matched to a gene: 11. The CDR3 is 16 amino acids. Germline V gene sequence: CDR1 MNHEY, CDR2 SVGEGT. The CDR3 protein is CASSSIAGPSPYEQYF. Written as DNA, the CDR3 is TGTGCCAGCAGTTCCATAGCGGGTCCCTCCCCCTACGAGCAGTACTTC.

This rearrangement joins TRBV10-3 to TRBJ2-7, with 9 bases fitting TRBD2. The germline V gene encodes CDR1 ENHRY and CDR2 SYGVKD. V gave up 4 bases and J gave up 4 bases; unmatched junction bases: 5. The CDR3 extends over 14 amino acids. The CDR3 here is CAISVAGEGYEQYF. CDR3 in DNA: TGTGCCATCAGTGTAGCGGGAGAGGGGTACGAGCAGTACTTC.

The rearrangement uses TRBV19 and TRBJ2-1; a weak D match, TRBD1 (6 bases). CDR3 length: 14 amino acids. Trimming took 6 bases from V and 7 from J, leaving 16 bases between them. In germline, CDR1 is LNHDA, CDR2 SQIVND (reference sequence). The CDR3 DNA follows: TGTGCCAGTAGACAACAGGGACCGAGGAATGAGCAGTTCTTC. Residues: CASRQQGPRNEQFF.

The V gene is TRBV6-2 or TRBV6-3, the J gene TRBJ1-5; 8 bases align to TRBD1. With 0 bases clipped from V and 6 bases from J, the junction kept 7 bases outside the gene matches. The V gene's germline CDR1 is MNHEY and CDR2 SVGEGT. CDR3 length: 16 residues. For the CDR3, the DNA is TGTGCCAGCAGTTACTCATCCAGGGGGCTTGGTCAGCCCCAGCATTTT. It codes for CASSYSSRGLGQPQHF.

This clone was recorded only once. This rearrangement joins TRBV24-1 to TRBJ2-7, with 11 nucleotides matching TRBD1. Germline values: CDR1 KGHDR, CDR2 SFDVKD. There are 15 residues in the CDR3. V shed 4 bases, J shed 5 bases, and the junction held 6 bases outside the gene matches. The DNA of the CDR3 is TGTGCCACCAGTGACGCCGGGACAGGGGGGAACGAGCAGTACTTC. Its protein is CATSDAGTGGNEQYF.

This clone has just a few counts. CDR3 bases: TGTGCCATCAAGGGGACAAGTGAAGGTGAAGCTTTCTTT. It yields the protein CAIKGTSEGEAFF. This sequence joins TRBV10-3 and TRBJ1-1, with D tentatively TRBD1 (6 bases). The CDR3 runs 13 residues. Germline V gene sequence: CDR1 ENHRY, CDR2 SYGVKD. V was clipped by 7 bases and J by 7 bases, with 16 bases between them.

This sequence joins TRBV3-1 (or the pseudogene TRBV3-2) and TRBJ1-6, with a possible D match to TRBD1 (6 bases). This CDR3 is built from 16 residues. Deletions cut 6 bases from V and 6 bases from J, with 18 bases between. Germline V gene sequence: CDR1 LGHDT, CDR2 YNNKEL (reference sequence). Here the CDR3 reads CASRDSVSLLNSPLHF. The CDR3 DNA reads TGTGCCAGCAGGGACAGTGTATCTCTCCTTAATTCACCCCTCCACTTT.

This rearrangement joins TRBV10-3 to TRBJ2-3, with D possibly matching TRBD2 (6 bases). The CDR3 totals 14 residues. V lost 3 bases, J lost 1 base, and 8 bases lay in between. The V gene's germline CDR1 is ENHRY and CDR2 SYGVKD. The DNA for the CDR3 is TGTGCCATCAGTGACTCGGGGGGCACAGATACGCAGTATTTT. Translating it yields CAISDSGGTDTQYF.

This chain joins TRBV7-6 and TRBJ1-3; perhaps TRBD1 as D (6 bases). The germline CDR1 and CDR2 sequences are SGHVS and FNYEAQ. Between the trimmed V and J ends, which lost 4 bases and 2 bases, there was a span of 27 bases. This CDR3 contains 20 residues. CDR3 loop: CASSSYQRQALSSTGNTIYF. Written as DNA, the CDR3 is TGTGCCAGCAGCTCCTACCAAAGACAGGCGCTTAGTTCGACTGGAAACACCATATATTTT.

V is TRBV3-1 (or the pseudogene TRBV3-2) and J is TRBJ2-7; 12 nucleotides match TRBD2. This CDR3 spans 17 amino acids. Germline trimming cut 0 bases from V and 4 bases from J; bases unmatched to any gene: 7. The germline V gene has CDR1 LGHDT and CDR2 YNNKEL (reference sequence). The CDR3 nucleotides are TGTGCCAGCAGCCAAGATCAGCCTAGCGGGAGGGAGTACGAGCAGTACTTC. This encodes CASSQDQPSGREYEQYF.

The V and J genes are TRBV9 and TRBJ2-2, with D perhaps TRBD2 (5 bases). The CDR3 consists of 15 residues. V was cut by 1 base and J by 2 bases, with 9 bases left in between. The germline V gene encodes CDR1 SGDLS and CDR2 YYNGEE. The CDR3, as DNA: TGTGCCAGCAGCGTATTTGCGGGTAACACCGGGGAGCTGTTTTTT. It encodes CASSVFAGNTGELFF. The full variable domain, with the rest looked up from reference TRBV9 and TRBJ2-2, is DSGVTQTPKHLITATGQRVTLRCSPRSGDLSVYWYQQSLDQGLQFLIQYYNGEERAKGNILERFSAQQFPDLHSELNLSSLELGDSALYFCASSVFAGNTGELFFGEGSRLTVL.

The rearrangement links TRBV19 to TRBJ1-1; TRBD1 aligns across 9 bases. Germline loops: CDR1 LNHDA, CDR2 SQIVND (reference sequence). After removal of 7 bases from V and 0 bases from J, the junction contained 9 bases not matched to a gene. The CDR3 spans 16 residues. The CDR3 nucleotides read TGTGCCAGTACTGCGCCGGGACAGGGTATGAACACTGAAGCTTTCTTT. As protein: CASTAPGQGMNTEAFF.

This chain uses TRBV5-6 with TRBJ1-1; TRBD1 is a possible D gene (5 bases). The CDR3 has 15 residues. Trimming cost V 1 base and J 6 bases, with 16 bases left between them. Germline V gene sequence: CDR1 SGHDT, CDR2 YYEEEE. This chain's CDR3 is CASSLWQGGVAEAFF. DNA of the CDR3: TGTGCCAGCAGCTTGTGGCAGGGAGGTGTTGCTGAAGCTTTCTTT.

The chain has TRBV2 and TRBJ2-7; 10 positions match TRBD1. V lost 6 bases to trimming and J lost 3 bases; unmatched junction nucleotides: 8. The germline V gene encodes CDR1 SNHLY and CDR2 FYNNEI. This CDR3 is 15 amino acids long. For the CDR3, the DNA is TGTGCCAGCAGGGACCGGGACAGGGGATACTACGAGCAGTACTTC. Protein: CASRDRDRGYYEQYF.